Listed here are 4 T cell receptor beta chains from one sample, sequenced in a study of early T cells in non-severe SARS-CoV-2 infection. TCRdb re-analysed the 5' RACE reads in MiXCR, keeping a single row per CDR3 protein. The table lists about 37,000 distinct CDR3 sequences, 7.9% of them singletons. The sequencing here drew on whole blood, taken at baseline. The receptor source for this set is an adult who was a healthcare worker with PCR-confirmed SARS-CoV-2 infection or an uninfected control (not recorded which).

J is TRBJ2-3 and V is TRBV30; possibly TRBD2 for D (6 bases). CDR1 GTSNPN and CDR2 SVGIG come from the germline V gene (reference sequence). The CDR3 totals 12 residues. The V end was cut by 7 bases, the J end by 4 bases, with 12 bases between. CDR3 sequence: CAFHSSADTQYF. CDR3 nucleotide sequence: TGTGCCTTCCATTCTAGCGCAGATACGCAGTATTTT.

The rearrangement links TRBV27 to TRBJ2-7, with D possibly TRBD2 on 5 matching bases. The CDR3 extends over 14 amino acids. The V end was cut by 0 bases, the J end by 5 bases, with 11 bases between. Germline-derived CDR1 and CDR2 are MNHEY and SMNVEV (reference sequence). For the CDR3, the DNA is TGTGCCAGCAGTTTATCCTCGGGGTTCGACGAGCAGTACTTC. Residues: CASSLSSGFDEQYF.

The chain couples TRBV7-9 to TRBJ2-1; the D is unclear. CDR1 is SEHNR, CDR2 FQNEAQ, per germline (reference sequence). Trimming pared 5 bases from V and 8 bases from J, leaving 10 bases between. The CDR3 runs to 12 residues. CDR3 loop: CASSQTNDEQFF. The CDR3 DNA reads TGTGCCAGCAGCCAAACCAACGATGAGCAGTTCTTC.

The rearrangement joins TRBV7-6 to TRBJ2-3, with 8 bases that match TRBD2. The CDR3 sequence is 16 residues long. Germline CDR1 SGHVS, CDR2 FNYEAQ. J gave up 4 bases and V 1 base, and 7 bases lay outside the gene matches. CDR3: CASSLGSGESPDTQYF. Here the CDR3 DNA reads TGTGCCAGCAGCTTAGGTAGCGGGGAAAGCCCAGATACGCAGTATTTT.